The sequence of this T cell receptor (beta chain) was determined in a study of CD8 T cells in Susac syndrome. With 3 bases removed from V and 5 bases from J, the gap between germline ends came to 22 bases. Germline lookup yields CDR1 DFQATT and CDR2 SNEGSKA (reference sequence). CDR3 length: 16 residues. RNA was extracted with the RNeasy kit, and a quantity of roughly 0.5 to 1 ug was reverse transcribed using random hexamers. TCRdb independently ran MiXCR on the immunoSEQ multiplex PCR reads; one entry per CDR3 protein. The sample has under 200,000 distinct CDR3 sequences; around 95% are singletons. The sequence was obtained from a human donor with multiple sclerosis. The sequencing input was CD8+ T cells from PBMCs. J is TRBJ1-2 and V is TRBV20-1; D is perhaps TRBD1 (5 bases). Here the CDR3 reads CSASDPGASLGYGYTF. In nucleotides, the CDR3 is TGCAGTGCTAGTGACCCCGGGGCCTCTCTCGGGTATGGCTACACCTTC.